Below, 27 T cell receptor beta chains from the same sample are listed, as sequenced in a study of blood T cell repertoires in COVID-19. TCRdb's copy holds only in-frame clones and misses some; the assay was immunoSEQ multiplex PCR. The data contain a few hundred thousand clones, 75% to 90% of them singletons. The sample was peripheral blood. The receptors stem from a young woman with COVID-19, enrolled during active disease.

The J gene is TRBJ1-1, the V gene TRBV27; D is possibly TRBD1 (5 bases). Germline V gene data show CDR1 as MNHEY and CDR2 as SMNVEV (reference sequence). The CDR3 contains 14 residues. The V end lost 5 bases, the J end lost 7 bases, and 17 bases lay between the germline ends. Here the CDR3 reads CASSPLGDSFEAFF. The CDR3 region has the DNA TGTGCCAGCAGTCCCCTGGGGGACTCTTTTGAAGCTTTCTTT.

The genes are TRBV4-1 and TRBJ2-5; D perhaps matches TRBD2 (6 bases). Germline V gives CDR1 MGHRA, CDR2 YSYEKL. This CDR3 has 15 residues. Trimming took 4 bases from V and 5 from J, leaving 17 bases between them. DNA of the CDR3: TGCGCCAGCAGCCTCCAGACTAGGAAGACCGAGACCCAGTACTTC. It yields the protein CASSLQTRKTETQYF.

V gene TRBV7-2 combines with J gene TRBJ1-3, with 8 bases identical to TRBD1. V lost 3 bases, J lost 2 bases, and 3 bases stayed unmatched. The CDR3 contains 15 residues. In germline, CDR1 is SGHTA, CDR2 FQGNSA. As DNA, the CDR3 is TGTGCCAGCAGCTTGCCGACAGGGGCTGGAAACACCATATATTTT. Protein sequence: CASSLPTGAGNTIYF.

The CDR3 here is CASSETRSNQPQHF. CDR3 nucleotides: TGTGCCAGCAGTGAAACCCGGAGCAATCAGCCCCAGCATTTT. The chain has TRBV6-1 and TRBJ1-5; D unclear. V was cut by 2 bases and J by 1 base, with 6 bases left in between. Germline V CDR1 and CDR2: MNHNS, SASEGT. The CDR3 spans 14 residues.

The CDR3 protein is CASSPTGPPTEAFF. In DNA form, the CDR3 reads TGTGCCAGCAGCCCGACAGGGCCCCCCACTGAAGCTTTCTTT. The chain combines TRBV7-3 with TRBJ1-1; TRBD1 matches at 7 bases. The V gene end was trimmed by 5 bases and the J gene end by 4 bases; junction bases not matched to a gene: 7. CDR1 SGHTA and CDR2 FQGTGA come from the germline V gene. CDR3 length equals 14 residues.

CDR3 bases: TGTGCCAGCAGCCAAGATAAGGGACAGGGTGAGAGCACAGATACGCAGTATTTT. It is translated as CASSQDKGQGESTDTQYF. The rearrangement uses TRBV4-2 and TRBJ2-3, with 9 bases that match TRBD1. The V and J ends lost 0 bases and 0 bases, in that order; junction bases with no gene match: 7. The CDR3 contains 18 residues. The V gene's germline CDR1 is LGHNA and CDR2 YNFKEQ.

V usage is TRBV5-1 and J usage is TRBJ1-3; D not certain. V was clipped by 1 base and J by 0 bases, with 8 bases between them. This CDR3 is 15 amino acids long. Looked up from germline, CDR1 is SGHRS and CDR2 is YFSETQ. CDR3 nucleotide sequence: TGCGCCAGCAGCTTGAGCGCGGCCTCTGGAAACACCATATATTTT. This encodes CASSLSAASGNTIYF.

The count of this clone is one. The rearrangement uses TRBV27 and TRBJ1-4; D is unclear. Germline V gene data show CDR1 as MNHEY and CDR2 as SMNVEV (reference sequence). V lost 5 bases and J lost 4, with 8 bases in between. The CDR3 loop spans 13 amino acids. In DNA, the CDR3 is TGTGCCAGCAGTGGCCAGAATAATGAAAAACTGTTTTTT. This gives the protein CASSGQNNEKLFF.

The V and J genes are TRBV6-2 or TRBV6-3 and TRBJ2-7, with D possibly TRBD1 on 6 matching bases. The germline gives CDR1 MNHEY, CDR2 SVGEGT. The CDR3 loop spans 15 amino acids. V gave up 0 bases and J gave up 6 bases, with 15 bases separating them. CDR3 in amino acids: CASSYSGARGFEQYF. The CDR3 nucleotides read TGTGCCAGCAGTTACTCAGGGGCCAGGGGATTCGAGCAGTACTTC.

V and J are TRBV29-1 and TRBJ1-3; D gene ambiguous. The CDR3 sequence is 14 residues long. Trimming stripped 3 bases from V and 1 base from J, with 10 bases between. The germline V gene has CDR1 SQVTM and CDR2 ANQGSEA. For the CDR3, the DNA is TGCAGCGTTGATTCAGGTCCATCTGGAAACACCATATATTTT. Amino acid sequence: CSVDSGPSGNTIYF.

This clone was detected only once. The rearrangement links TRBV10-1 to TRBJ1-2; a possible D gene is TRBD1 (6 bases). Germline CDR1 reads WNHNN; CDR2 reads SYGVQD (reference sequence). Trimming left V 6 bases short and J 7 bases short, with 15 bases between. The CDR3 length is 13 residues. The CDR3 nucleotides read TGCGCCAGCAGCCCCGACAGGAGGACTGGCTACACCTTC. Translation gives CASSPDRRTGYTF.

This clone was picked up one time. CDR3 residues: CASISRLAGLSPYEQYF. The CDR3, as DNA: TGTGCCAGCATTAGTCGGTTAGCGGGCCTATCCCCCTACGAGCAGTACTTC. The chain has TRBV6-9 and TRBJ2-7; 7 bases are a match to TRBD2. Germline V gene sequence: CDR1 MNHGY, CDR2 SVAAGI. This CDR3 comprises 17 residues. With V trimmed by 7 bases and J by 2 bases, 17 bases remained unmatched.

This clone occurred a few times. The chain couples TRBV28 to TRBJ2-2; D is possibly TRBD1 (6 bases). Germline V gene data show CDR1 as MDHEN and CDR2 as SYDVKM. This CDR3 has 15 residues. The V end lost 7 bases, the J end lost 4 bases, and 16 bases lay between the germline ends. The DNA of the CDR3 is TGTGCCAGCACCGGGCCAGGGGTGGGCACCGGGGAGCTGTTTTTT. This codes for CASTGPGVGTGELFF.

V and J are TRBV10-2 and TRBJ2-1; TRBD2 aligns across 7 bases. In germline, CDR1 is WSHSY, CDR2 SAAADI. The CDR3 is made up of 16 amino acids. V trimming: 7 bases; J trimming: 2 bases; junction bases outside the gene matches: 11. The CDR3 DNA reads TGCGCCAGCACCAGCCCCCGGGGAGGGCCCTACAATGAGCAGTTCTTC. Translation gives CASTSPRGGPYNEQFF.

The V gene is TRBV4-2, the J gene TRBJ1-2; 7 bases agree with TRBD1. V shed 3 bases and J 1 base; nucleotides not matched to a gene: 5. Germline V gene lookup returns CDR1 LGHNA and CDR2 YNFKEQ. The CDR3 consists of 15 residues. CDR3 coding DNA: TGTGCCAGCAGCCAGAACAGGGGCCTTAACTATGGCTACACCTTC. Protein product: CASSQNRGLNYGYTF.

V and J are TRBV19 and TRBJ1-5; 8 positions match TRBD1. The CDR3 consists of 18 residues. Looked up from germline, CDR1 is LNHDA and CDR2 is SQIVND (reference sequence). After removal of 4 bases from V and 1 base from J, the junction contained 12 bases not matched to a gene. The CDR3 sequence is CASSRDDQGARSNQPQHF. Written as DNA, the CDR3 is TGTGCCAGTAGTAGAGACGACCAGGGGGCGAGAAGCAATCAGCCCCAGCATTTT. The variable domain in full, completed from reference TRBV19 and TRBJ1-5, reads DGGITQSPKYLFRKEGQNVTLSCEQNLNHDAMYWYRQDPGQGLRLIYYSQIVNDFQKGDIAEGYSVSREKKESFPLTVTSAQKNPTAFYLCASSRDDQGARSNQPQHFGDGTRLSIL.

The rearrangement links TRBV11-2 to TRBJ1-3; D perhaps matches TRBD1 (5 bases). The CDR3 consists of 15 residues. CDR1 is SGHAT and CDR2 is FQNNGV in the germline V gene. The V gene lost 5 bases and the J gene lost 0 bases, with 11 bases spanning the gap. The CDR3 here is CASSLQASSGNTIYF. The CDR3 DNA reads TGTGCCAGCAGCCTACAGGCTTCCTCTGGAAACACCATATATTTT.

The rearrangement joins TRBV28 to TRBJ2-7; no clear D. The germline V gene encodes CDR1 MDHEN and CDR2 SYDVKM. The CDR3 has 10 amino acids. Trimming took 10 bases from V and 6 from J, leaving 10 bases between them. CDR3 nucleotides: TGTGCCACCCTGGCAGTCGAGCAGTACTTC. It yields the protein CATLAVEQYF. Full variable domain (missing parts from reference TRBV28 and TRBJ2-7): DVKVTQSSRYLVKRTGEKVFLECVQDMDHENMFWYRQDPGLGLRLIYFSYDVKMKEKGDIPEGYSVSREKKERFSLILESASTNQTSMYLCATLAVEQYFGPGTRLTVT.

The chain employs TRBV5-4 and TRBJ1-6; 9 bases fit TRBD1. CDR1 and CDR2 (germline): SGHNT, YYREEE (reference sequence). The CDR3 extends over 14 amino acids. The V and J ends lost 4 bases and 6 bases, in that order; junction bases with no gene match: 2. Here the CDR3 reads CASSVDRGNSPLHF. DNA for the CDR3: TGTGCCAGCAGCGTGGACAGGGGTAATTCACCCCTCCACTTT.

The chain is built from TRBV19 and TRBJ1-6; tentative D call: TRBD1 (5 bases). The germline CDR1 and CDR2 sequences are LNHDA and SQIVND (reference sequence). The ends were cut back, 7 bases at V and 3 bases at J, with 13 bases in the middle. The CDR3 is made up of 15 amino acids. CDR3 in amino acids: CASTPDGGYNSPLHF. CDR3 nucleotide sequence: TGTGCCAGTACCCCCGACGGGGGCTATAATTCACCCCTCCACTTT. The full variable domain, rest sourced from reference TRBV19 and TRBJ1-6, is DGGITQSPKYLFRKEGQNVTLSCEQNLNHDAMYWYRQDPGQGLRLIYYSQIVNDFQKGDIAEGYSVSREKKESFPLTVTSAQKNPTAFYLCASTPDGGYNSPLHFGNGTRLTVT.

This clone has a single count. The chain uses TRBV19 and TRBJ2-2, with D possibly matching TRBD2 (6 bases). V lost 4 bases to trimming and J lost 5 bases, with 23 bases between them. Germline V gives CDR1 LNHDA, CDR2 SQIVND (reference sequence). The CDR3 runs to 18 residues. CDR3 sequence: CASSTGALLARGTGELFF. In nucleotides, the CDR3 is TGTGCCAGTAGTACTGGAGCGCTTTTGGCCCGGGGGACCGGGGAGCTGTTTTTT. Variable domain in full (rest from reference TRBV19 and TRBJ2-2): DGGITQSPKYLFRKEGQNVTLSCEQNLNHDAMYWYRQDPGQGLRLIYYSQIVNDFQKGDIAEGYSVSREKKESFPLTVTSAQKNPTAFYLCASSTGALLARGTGELFFGEGSRLTVL.

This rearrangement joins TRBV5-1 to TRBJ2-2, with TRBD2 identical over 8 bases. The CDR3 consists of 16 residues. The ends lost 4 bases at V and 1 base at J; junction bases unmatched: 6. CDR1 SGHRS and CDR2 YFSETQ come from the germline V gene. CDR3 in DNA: TGCGCCAGCAGCAGCTTAGCGGGGATGAACACCGGGGAGCTGTTTTTT. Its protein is CASSSLAGMNTGELFF.

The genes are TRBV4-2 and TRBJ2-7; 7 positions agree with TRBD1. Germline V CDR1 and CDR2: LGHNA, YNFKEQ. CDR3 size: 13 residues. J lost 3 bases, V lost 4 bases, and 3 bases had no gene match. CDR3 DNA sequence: TGTGCCAGCAGCCCTCGGGACAGCTACGAGCAGTACTTC. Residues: CASSPRDSYEQYF.

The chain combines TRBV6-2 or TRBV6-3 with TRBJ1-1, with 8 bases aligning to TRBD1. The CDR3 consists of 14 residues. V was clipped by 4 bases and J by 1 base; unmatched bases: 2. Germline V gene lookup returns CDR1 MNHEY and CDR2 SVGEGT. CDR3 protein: CASSSGTGNTEAFF. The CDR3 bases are TGTGCCAGCAGTTCCGGGACAGGGAACACTGAAGCTTTCTTT.

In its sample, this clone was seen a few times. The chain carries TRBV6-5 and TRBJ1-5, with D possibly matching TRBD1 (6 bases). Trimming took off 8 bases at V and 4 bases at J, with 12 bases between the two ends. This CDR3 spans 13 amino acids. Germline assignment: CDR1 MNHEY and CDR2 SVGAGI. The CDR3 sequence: CASGAGENQPQHF. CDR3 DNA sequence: TGTGCCAGCGGGGCAGGGGAGAATCAGCCCCAGCATTTT.

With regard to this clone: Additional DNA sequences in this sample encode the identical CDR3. CDR3 in DNA: TGTGCCAGTAGTATAGGAGACAGGGGGAACACTGAAGCTTTCTTT. Translated: CASSIGDRGNTEAFF. This chain uses TRBV19 with TRBJ1-1, with 8 bases aligning to TRBD1. Germline assignment: CDR1 LNHDA and CDR2 SQIVND (reference sequence). This CDR3 spans 15 amino acids. V was clipped by 1 base and J by 1 base; unmatched bases: 2.

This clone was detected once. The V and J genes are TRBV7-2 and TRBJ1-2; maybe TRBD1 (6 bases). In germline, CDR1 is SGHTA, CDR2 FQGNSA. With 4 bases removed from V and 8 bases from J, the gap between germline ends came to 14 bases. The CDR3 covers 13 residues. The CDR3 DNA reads TGTGCCAGCAGCTGGGGGACAACGAAGGGCTACACCTTC. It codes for CASSWGTTKGYTF.